These 14 T cell receptor beta chains were all obtained from the same sample, sequenced in a study of OX40 agonist ivuxolimab in advanced cancers. Receptor libraries were prepared by the immunoSEQ multiplex PCR assay. TCRdb took this table from immuneACCESS and kept in-frame rearrangements with V and J called. Such tables lack part of the clones; where checked against another copy, unresolved V genes explain under half of the gap, and the rest is unexplained. The sample table holds tens of thousands of clones, of which over 70% were seen once. The ten largest account for 5% of the sample. The starting material was CD4+ or CD8+ T cells sorted from blood, obtained in a trial of the OX40 agonist ivuxolimab. Receptors originate from an adult with an advanced solid tumor such as melanoma, head and neck, liver or kidney cancer.

J is TRBJ2-7 and V is TRBV5-4; the match to TRBD1 covers 10 bases. With 4 bases clipped from V and 7 bases from J, the junction kept 8 bases outside the gene matches. Germline lookup yields CDR1 SGHNT and CDR2 YYREEE (reference sequence). CDR3 length: 14 amino acids. CDR3 DNA sequence: TGTGCCAGCAGCCCCGGACAGGGGGATAGGGAGCAGTACTTC. Protein sequence: CASSPGQGDREQYF.

The rearrangement joins TRBV10-3 to TRBJ2-2; the match to TRBD2 covers 7 bases. This CDR3 region has 16 residues. Germline CDR1 and CDR2: ENHRY and SYGVKD. After removal of 0 bases from V and 3 bases from J, the junction contained 4 bases not matched to a gene. CDR3: CAISESAGIDTGELFF. CDR3 nucleotides: TGTGCCATCAGTGAGTCAGCGGGGATCGACACCGGGGAGCTGTTTTTT.

This clone was recorded once. The V gene is TRBV7-2, the J gene TRBJ1-1, with D possibly TRBD1 on 6 matching bases. The CDR3 contains 18 residues. Between the trimmed V and J ends, which lost 1 base and 1 base, there was a span of 19 bases. Germline V gene sequence: CDR1 SGHTA, CDR2 FQGNSA. The CDR3 region is CASSLVWMGPTGNTEAFF. The CDR3 region has the DNA TGTGCCAGCAGCTTAGTCTGGATGGGCCCGACAGGGAACACTGAAGCTTTCTTT.

The chain combines TRBV7-6 with TRBJ2-7, with 8 bases that match TRBD1. The CDR3 totals 14 residues. CDR1 and CDR2 from the germline V gene are SGHVS and FNYEAQ. After removal of 4 bases from V and 7 bases from J, the junction contained 9 bases not matched to a gene. The CDR3 coding sequence is TGTGCCAGCAGCTCCGGACAGGGAGGTAGGGAGCAGTACTTC. Translated, it gives CASSSGQGGREQYF.

A few counts support this clone. The chain combines TRBV30 with TRBJ1-1; the D is unclear. Germline assignment: CDR1 GTSNPN and CDR2 SVGIG (reference sequence). The CDR3 sequence is 13 residues long. V dropped 4 bases and J dropped 1 base, with 10 bases sitting between them. The CDR3 loop reads CAWTWESNTEAFF. As DNA, the CDR3 is TGTGCCTGGACTTGGGAATCGAACACTGAAGCTTTCTTT.

J is TRBJ1-2 and V is TRBV6-5, with D perhaps TRBD1 (5 bases). With 7 bases removed from V and 3 bases from J, the gap between germline ends came to 15 bases. Germline CDR1 reads MNHEY; CDR2 reads SVGAGI. The length of the CDR3 is 14 residues. This CDR3 is CASTPSLQDYGYTF. DNA for the CDR3: TGTGCCAGCACCCCCTCCTTACAGGACTATGGCTACACCTTC.

CDR3 DNA sequence: TGCGCCAGCAGCCTGGACTCCGAGCAGTTCTTC. It codes for CASSLDSEQFF. The chain combines TRBV5-1 with TRBJ2-1; a weak D match, TRBD2 (5 bases). V lost 4 bases and J 10 bases, leaving 9 bases between the germline ends. The CDR3 extends over 11 amino acids. From germline, CDR1 is SGHRS and CDR2 YFSETQ.

The genes are TRBV5-4 and TRBJ2-3, with 10 positions matching TRBD2. CDR3 size: 16 residues. Germline V gene sequence: CDR1 SGHNT, CDR2 YYREEE (reference sequence). V shed 3 bases and J 2 bases; nucleotides not matched to a gene: 6. The CDR3 loop is CASSSPLAGDTDTQYF. CDR3 nucleotide sequence: TGTGCCAGCAGCTCCCCGCTAGCGGGAGACACAGATACGCAGTATTTT.

This clone has just one count. The chain employs TRBV1 and TRBJ2-1; the D call TRBD2 from the table was never checked on the DNA. TRBV1 is marked as a pseudogene. The CDR3 consists of 14 residues. The CDR3 is CTSSLGLGDNEQFF. DNA for the CDR3: TGCACCAGCAGCCTTGGACTAGGGGACAATGAGCAGTTCTTC.

The V and J genes are TRBV19 and TRBJ2-7; D is unresolved. The V end lost 5 bases, the J end lost 0 bases, and 14 bases lay between the germline ends. The CDR3 runs 15 residues. The germline V gene encodes CDR1 LNHDA and CDR2 SQIVND (reference sequence). In nucleotides, the CDR3 is TGTGCCAGTAGTCCCCGGGCAGTGAGCTCCTACGAGCAGTACTTC. Amino acid sequence: CASSPRAVSSYEQYF. The entire variable domain, with the rest obtained from reference TRBV19 and TRBJ2-7, is as follows: DGGITQSPKYLFRKEGQNVTLSCEQNLNHDAMYWYRQDPGQGLRLIYYSQIVNDFQKGDIAEGYSVSREKKESFPLTVTSAQKNPTAFYLCASSPRAVSSYEQYFGPGTRLTVT.

The table lists this clone with a count of one. This chain uses TRBV20-1 with TRBJ1-2; D is uncertain. CDR1 and CDR2 (germline): DFQATT, SNEGSKA (reference sequence). The CDR3 is 11 residues long. V was shortened by 6 bases and J by 5 bases, with 10 bases between the two germline ends. The chain's CDR3 is CSAGGGYGYTF. DNA for the CDR3: TGCAGTGCGGGAGGAGGATATGGCTACACCTTC.

The CDR3 reads CASSNPRGGLSYNEQFF. For the CDR3, the DNA is TGTGCCAGTAGTAATCCACGGGGGGGGCTCTCCTACAATGAGCAGTTCTTC. The chain recombines TRBV19 with TRBJ2-1; 8 nucleotides line up with TRBD2. Germline CDR1 reads LNHDA; CDR2 reads SQIVND (reference sequence). V shed 4 bases and J 0 bases; nucleotides not matched to a gene: 8. This CDR3 is built from 17 residues.

V and J are TRBV2 and TRBJ2-3, with 7 bases fitting TRBD1. This CDR3 is built from 14 residues. Germline CDR1 reads SNHLY; CDR2 reads FYNNEI. After removal of 4 bases from V and 1 base from J, the junction contained 2 bases not matched to a gene. The CDR3 here is CASSVGTGTDTQYF. In DNA form, the CDR3 reads TGTGCCAGCAGTGTGGGGACAGGCACAGATACGCAGTATTTT. The full variable domain, rest sourced from reference TRBV2 and TRBJ2-3, is EPEVTQTPSHQVTQMGQEVILRCVPISNHLYFYWYRQILGQKVEFLVSFYNNEISEKSEIFDDQFSVERPDGSNFTLKIRSTKLEDSAMYFCASSVGTGTDTQYFGPGTRLTVL.

This clone was picked up one time. The chain couples TRBV29-1 to TRBJ2-5; possibly TRBD1 for D (6 bases). With the DNA end fitting TRBJ2-7 better, the J assignment may be wrong. CDR3 size: 13 residues. From germline, CDR1 is SQVTM and CDR2 ANQGSEA. The DNA of the CDR3 is TGCAGCGTTGAAGATCGTCAGGGGTTCGAGCAGTACTTC. Translated, it gives CSVEDRQGFEQYF.